The sequence of this TCR beta chain was determined in a study of CD8+ T cells in alopecia areata. On the study more broadly: Those treated were given oral tofacitinib at 5 to 10 mg twice daily. Study-wide findings and caveats: Lesional scalp displayed greater clonality than normal scalp, most notably in alopecia totalis/universalis.

The CDR3 covers 14 residues. In germline, CDR1 is MNHEY, CDR2 SMNVEV (reference sequence). The V end was cut by 1 base, the J end by 5 bases, with 6 bases between. PBMCs provided sorted CD4+ and CD8+ T cells. Extracted from the samples, RNA was reverse transcribed into cDNA to serve as the sequencing template. Clones were read by immunoSEQ multiplex PCR, and TCRdb kept only the in-frame ones, dropping some. The data contain about 130,000 clones, 49% of them singletons. About this clone: Antigen: not known.

This clonotype originated in a human donor with alopecia areata. The chain carries TRBV27 and TRBJ1-6; D gene unclear. The sample was CD8+ T cells sorted from blood, taken at week 0. CDR3 DNA sequence: TGTGCCAGCAGTTTATGGGGAAATAATTCACCCCTCCACTTT. This sequence encodes CASSLWGNNSPLHF.